A selection of T cell receptor beta chains follows, all from one sample in a study of blood T cell repertoires in COVID-19. TCRdb's copy holds only in-frame clones and misses some; the assay was immunoSEQ multiplex PCR. The sample contains roughly 270,000 clones, 75% to 90% of which appear only once. The sample was PBMCs or T cells enriched from blood (not recorded which). The receptors come from a woman between 45 and 60 years old who had recovered from COVID-19. Both conserved end residues are part of each CDR3. The order of the fields is CDR3 DNA, CDR3 protein, V gene, J gene, D gene, clone size, CDR3 length. A D gene is named only where the DNA matches it firmly. Where a row states a size, it is once, few, many or the class of an expanded clone; other rows omit it.

cdr3_nt: TGTGCCAGCAGTGATGGACTAGCGGGGGTAGAGCAGTACTTC
cdr3_aa: CASSDGLAGVEQYF
v_call: TRBV2
j_call: TRBJ2-7
d_call: TRBD2
clone_size: NA
cdr3_length: 14

cdr3_nt: TGCGCCAGCAGTCAATCCCCCAACAATGAGCAGTTCTTC
cdr3_aa: CASSQSPNNEQFF
v_call: TRBV23-1
j_call: TRBJ2-1
d_call: NA
clone_size: NA
cdr3_length: 13

cdr3_nt: TGTGCCAGCAGCGTAGTTAGCGGGAGTGGTGCAGATACGCAGTATTTT
cdr3_aa: CASSVVSGSGADTQYF
v_call: TRBV9
j_call: TRBJ2-3
d_call: TRBD2
clone_size: NA
cdr3_length: 16

cdr3_nt: TGCGCCAGCAGATCCGGGACAGGCGGTTCACCCCTCCACTTT
cdr3_aa: CASRSGTGGSPLHF
v_call: TRBV5-1
j_call: TRBJ1-6
d_call: TRBD1
clone_size: NA
cdr3_length: 14

cdr3_nt: TGTGCTAGTGGCCGCGGGGGACAGGGGGCTGCCACTGAAGCTTTCTTT
cdr3_aa: CASGRGGQGAATEAFF
v_call: TRBV12-5
j_call: TRBJ1-1
d_call: TRBD1
clone_size: NA
cdr3_length: 16

cdr3_nt: TGTGCCAGTAGCCATCCCGGGGGATCCTCCTACGAGCAGTACTTC
cdr3_aa: CASSHPGGSSYEQYF
v_call: TRBV19
j_call: TRBJ2-7
d_call: NA
clone_size: NA
cdr3_length: 15

cdr3_nt: TGCGCCAGCAGCTACGAATCTAGAGGTCCAGATACGCAGTATTTT
cdr3_aa: CASSYESRGPDTQYF
v_call: TRBV5-1
j_call: TRBJ2-3
d_call: NA
clone_size: NA
cdr3_length: 15

cdr3_nt: TGTGCCAGCAGCTTAGGGCGGATCCAGTACTTC
cdr3_aa: CASSLGRIQYF
v_call: TRBV13
j_call: TRBJ2-7
d_call: NA
clone_size: NA
cdr3_length: 11

cdr3_nt: TGTGCCAGCAGCCAGGGTAGTGAGCAGTTCTTC
cdr3_aa: CASSQGSEQFF
v_call: TRBV6-5
j_call: TRBJ2-1
d_call: NA
clone_size: NA
cdr3_length: 11

cdr3_nt: TGTGCAGTCGGAGCGGGGCGGTCCTACAATGAGCAGTTCTTC
cdr3_aa: CAVGAGRSYNEQFF
v_call: TRBV19
j_call: TRBJ2-1
d_call: TRBD2
clone_size: NA
cdr3_length: 14

cdr3_nt: TGTGCCACCTATCTTCCCTCCTACAATGAGCAGTTCTTC
cdr3_aa: CATYLPSYNEQFF
v_call: TRBV6-6
j_call: TRBJ2-1
d_call: NA
clone_size: NA
cdr3_length: 13

cdr3_nt: TGTGCCAGCAGCTTAATACTACAGGGGCTTAGCCCCACAGATACGCAGTATTTT
cdr3_aa: CASSLILQGLSPTDTQYF
v_call: TRBV5-5
j_call: TRBJ2-3
d_call: TRBD1
clone_size: NA
cdr3_length: 18

cdr3_nt: TGTGCCACCAGTGATTTACCCACAGGGGGTGGAGGGTTGCATGAAAAACTGTTTTTT
cdr3_aa: CATSDLPTGGGGLHEKLFF
v_call: TRBV24-1
j_call: TRBJ1-4
d_call: TRBD1
clone_size: NA
cdr3_length: 19

cdr3_nt: TGCGCCAGCAGCTTGCGACAGGGGCCCCGTTACACTGAAGCTTTCTTT
cdr3_aa: CASSLRQGPRYTEAFF
v_call: TRBV5-1
j_call: TRBJ1-1
d_call: TRBD1
clone_size: NA
cdr3_length: 16

cdr3_nt: TGTGCCAGCAGCTTGGCCCTAAGCTCCTACAATGAGCAGTTCTTC
cdr3_aa: CASSLALSSYNEQFF
v_call: TRBV5-4
j_call: TRBJ2-1
d_call: NA
clone_size: NA
cdr3_length: 15

cdr3_nt: TGCAGCGTTCCCGGTTCCACTGAAGCTTTCTTT
cdr3_aa: CSVPGSTEAFF
v_call: TRBV29-1
j_call: TRBJ1-1
d_call: NA
clone_size: NA
cdr3_length: 11

cdr3_nt: TGTGCCAGTAGTTTCCGGCCCGGGTATGGCTACACCTTC
cdr3_aa: CASSFRPGYGYTF
v_call: TRBV19
j_call: TRBJ1-2
d_call: NA
clone_size: NA
cdr3_length: 13

cdr3_nt: TGTGCCAGCAGCTTCGGGACACAACACTCTGGAAACACCATATATTTT
cdr3_aa: CASSFGTQHSGNTIYF
v_call: TRBV7-8
j_call: TRBJ1-3
d_call: NA
clone_size: NA
cdr3_length: 16

cdr3_nt: TGTGCCAGTAGTTCAGACAGGGGGCAAGAGACCCAGTACTTC
cdr3_aa: CASSSDRGQETQYF
v_call: TRBV19
j_call: TRBJ2-5
d_call: TRBD1
clone_size: few
cdr3_length: 14

cdr3_nt: TGTGCCAGCAGCTTAGAGCGGGTGAACACTGAAGCTTTCTTT
cdr3_aa: CASSLERVNTEAFF
v_call: TRBV7-9
j_call: TRBJ1-1
d_call: NA
clone_size: once
cdr3_length: 14

cdr3_nt: TGTGCCAGCAGCCCGCTAACAGCTCGGTCACCCCTCCACTTT
cdr3_aa: CASSPLTARSPLHF
v_call: TRBV9
j_call: TRBJ1-6
d_call: NA
clone_size: NA
cdr3_length: 14

cdr3_nt: TGTGCCAGCAGCCCCGCGGAAGCGGTTTACAATGAGCAGTTCTTC
cdr3_aa: CASSPAEAVYNEQFF
v_call: TRBV7-8
j_call: TRBJ2-1
d_call: NA
clone_size: NA
cdr3_length: 15

cdr3_nt: TGCGCCAGCAGCTTGCTACGTCAGAGGGACAATGAGCAGTTCTTC
cdr3_aa: CASSLLRQRDNEQFF
v_call: TRBV5-1
j_call: TRBJ2-1
d_call: NA
clone_size: NA
cdr3_length: 15

cdr3_nt: TGTGCCAGCAGCTTGGGGGGAGCGGCCACCGGGGAGCTGTTTTTT
cdr3_aa: CASSLGGAATGELFF
v_call: TRBV5-4
j_call: TRBJ2-2
d_call: NA
clone_size: NA
cdr3_length: 15

cdr3_nt: TGTGCCACCAGCCGGACAGGAGAGGCTCAGCCCCAGCATTTT
cdr3_aa: CATSRTGEAQPQHF
v_call: TRBV15
j_call: TRBJ1-5
d_call: TRBD1
clone_size: once
cdr3_length: 14

cdr3_nt: TGTGCCAGCAGCATACGGACAGGATCTGAAGCTTTCTTT
cdr3_aa: CASSIRTGSEAFF
v_call: TRBV9
j_call: TRBJ1-1
d_call: TRBD1
clone_size: NA
cdr3_length: 13

cdr3_nt: TGTGCCAGCTCACCACCGGGACTAGCGAACACCGGGGAGCTGTTTTTT
cdr3_aa: CASSPPGLANTGELFF
v_call: TRBV18
j_call: TRBJ2-2
d_call: TRBD2
clone_size: NA
cdr3_length: 16

cdr3_nt: TGCGCCAGCAGCTCGGGACAGAACTCTGGAAACACCATATATTTT
cdr3_aa: CASSSGQNSGNTIYF
v_call: TRBV5-1
j_call: TRBJ1-3
d_call: TRBD1
clone_size: NA
cdr3_length: 15

cdr3_nt: TGTGCCAGCAACCGGGGTGGAATGAACACTGAAGCTTTCTTT
cdr3_aa: CASNRGGMNTEAFF
v_call: TRBV7-9
j_call: TRBJ1-1
d_call: NA
clone_size: NA
cdr3_length: 14